The TCR beta chain described here comes from a study of T cell responses to AZD1222 COVID-19 vaccine. Profiling relied on immunoSEQ multiplex PCR, and the TCRdb table lists in-frame clones only, not all of them. The top ten hold 4.2% of the sample, which has around 130,000 clones, 90% seen once. V lost 2 bases to trimming and J lost 0 bases, with 5 bases between them. The CDR3 sequence is 14 residues long. The germline CDR1 and CDR2 sequences are MDHEN and SYDVKM. In this sample, this clone turned up once. This rearrangement joins TRBV28 to TRBJ1-3, with D hard to call. The receptor was isolated from an adult who received the MenACWY meningococcal vaccine as a control. The source material was peripheral blood, sampled 28 days after the second dose of the MenACWY control vaccine. CDR3 region: CASSLGISGNTIYF. CDR3 nucleotide sequence: TGTGCCAGCAGTTTAGGCATCTCTGGAAACACCATATATTTT.